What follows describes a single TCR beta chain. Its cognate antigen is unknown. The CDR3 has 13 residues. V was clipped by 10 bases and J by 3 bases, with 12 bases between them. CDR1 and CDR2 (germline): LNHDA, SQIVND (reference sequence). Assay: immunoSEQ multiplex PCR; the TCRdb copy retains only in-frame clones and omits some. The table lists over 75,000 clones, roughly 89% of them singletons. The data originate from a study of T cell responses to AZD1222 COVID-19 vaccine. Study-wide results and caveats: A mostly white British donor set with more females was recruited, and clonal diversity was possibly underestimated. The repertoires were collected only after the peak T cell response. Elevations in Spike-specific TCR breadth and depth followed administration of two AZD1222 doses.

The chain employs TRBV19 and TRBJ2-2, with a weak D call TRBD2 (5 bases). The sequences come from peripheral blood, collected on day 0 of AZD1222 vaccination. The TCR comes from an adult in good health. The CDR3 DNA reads TGTGCCACGGGGTGGGGATACACCGGGGAGCTGTTTTTT. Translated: CATGWGYTGELFF.